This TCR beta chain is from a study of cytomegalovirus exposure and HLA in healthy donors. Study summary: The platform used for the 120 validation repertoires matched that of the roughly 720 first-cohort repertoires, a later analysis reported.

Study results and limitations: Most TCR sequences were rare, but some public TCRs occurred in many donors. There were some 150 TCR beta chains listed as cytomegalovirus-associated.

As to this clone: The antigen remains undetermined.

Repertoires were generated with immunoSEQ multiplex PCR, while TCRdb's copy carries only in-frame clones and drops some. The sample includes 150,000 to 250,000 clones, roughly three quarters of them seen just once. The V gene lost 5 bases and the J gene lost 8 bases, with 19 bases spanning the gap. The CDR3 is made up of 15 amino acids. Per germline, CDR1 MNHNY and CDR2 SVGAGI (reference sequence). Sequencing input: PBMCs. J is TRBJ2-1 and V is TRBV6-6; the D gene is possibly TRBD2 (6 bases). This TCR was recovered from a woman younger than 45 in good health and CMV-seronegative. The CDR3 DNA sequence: TGTGCCAGCAGTCCTCTAGCGACTATTGGAGATGAGCAGTTCTTC. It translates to CASSPLATIGDEQFF.